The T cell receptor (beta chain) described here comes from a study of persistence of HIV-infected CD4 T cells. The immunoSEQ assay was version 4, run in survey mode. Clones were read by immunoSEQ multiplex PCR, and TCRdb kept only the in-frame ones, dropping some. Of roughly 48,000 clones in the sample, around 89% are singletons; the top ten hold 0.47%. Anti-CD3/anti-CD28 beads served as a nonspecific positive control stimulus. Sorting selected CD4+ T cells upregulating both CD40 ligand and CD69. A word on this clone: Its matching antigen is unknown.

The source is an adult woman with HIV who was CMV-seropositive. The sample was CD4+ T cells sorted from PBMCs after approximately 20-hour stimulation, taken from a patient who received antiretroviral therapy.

Here the CDR3 DNA reads TGTGCCAGCAGCTCGGACCGATCGAACACTGAAGCTTTCTTT. Translating gives CASSSDRSNTEAFF. This rearrangement joins TRBV11-1 to TRBJ1-1, with D unresolved. Trimming removed 4 bases from V and 1 base from J, with 10 bases in between. Per germline, CDR1 SGHAT and CDR2 FQDESV (reference sequence). The CDR3 covers 14 residues.